Listed here are 10 T cell receptor beta chains from one sample, sequenced in a study of CD8 T cells in ankylosing spondylitis. TCRdb fed the 5' RACE reads into MiXCR, producing one record per CDR3 protein. The sample has 310,000 or so distinct CDR3 sequences; approximately 20% are singletons. Sequencing was performed on blood, either unsorted or a sorted T cell fraction (not recorded which). These receptors all stem from a male donor with ankylosing spondylitis or in good health (not recorded which).

Only a few counts were recorded for this clonotype. V usage is TRBV6-4 and J usage is TRBJ2-3; 8 bases agree with TRBD2. CDR3 length: 14 residues. V dropped 10 bases and J dropped 0; count of bases not matched to a gene: 6. The germline V gene encodes CDR1 MRHNA and CDR2 SNTAGT. CDR3 bases: TGTGCCACAAAACTAGCGGCTAGCACAGATACGCAGTATTTT. The encoded protein is CATKLAASTDTQYF.

Here the CDR3 reads CASRLGQGLNIQYF. DNA for the CDR3: TGTGCCAGCAGGTTGGGACAGGGATTAAACATTCAGTACTTC. V usage is TRBV12-3 or TRBV12-4 and J usage is TRBJ2-4; 9 bases match TRBD1. This CDR3 spans 14 amino acids. J gave up 6 bases and V 6 bases, and 6 bases lay outside the gene matches.

Concerning this clonotype: One junction end disagrees with the germline gene, perhaps due to a read error. The chain has TRBV3-1 and TRBJ2-2, with D possibly matching TRBD1 (6 bases). Germline values: CDR1 LGHDT, CDR2 YNNKEL (reference sequence). The CDR3 length is 17 residues. CDR3 nucleotides: TGTGCCAGCACCCAAGGATTACTAGGGGGAGAGGCCGGGGAGCTGTTTTTT. Its protein is CASTQGLLGGEAGELFF.

This clonotype was detected only a few times. The J gene is TRBJ1-4, the V gene TRBV20-1; possible D gene TRBD1, 5 bases. Germline V CDR1 and CDR2: DFQATT, SNEGSKA (reference sequence). The CDR3 has 16 amino acids. V dropped 6 bases and J dropped 3 bases, with 20 bases sitting between them. CDR3 sequence reads: CSARRQGRGSNEKLFF. As DNA, the CDR3 is TGCAGTGCACGACGGCAGGGACGTGGGTCTAATGAAAAACTGTTTTTT.

This clonotype came up a few times. The genes are TRBV29-1 and TRBJ1-2, with unresolved D. The CDR3 is 12 amino acids. CDR1 SQVTM and CDR2 ANQGSEA come from the germline V gene. Trimming removed 2 bases at V and 8 bases at J, with 12 bases between. CDR3 nucleotides: TGCAGCGTTGAAAGCGTCCTCGGGGGCTACACCTTC. This codes for CSVESVLGGYTF.

This clonotype was observed many times. The rearrangement joins TRBV5-5 to TRBJ2-5; D not resolved. The germline CDR1 and CDR2 sequences are SGHKS and YYEKEE (reference sequence). This CDR3 is built from 15 residues. The V end lost 1 base, the J end lost 2 bases, and 12 bases lay between the germline ends. CDR3 in DNA: TGTGCCAGCAGCTTGTCAGTTGCTCCACAAGAGACCCAGTACTTC. Translation gives CASSLSVAPQETQYF. The full variable domain, completed using reference TRBV5-5 and TRBJ2-5, is DAGVTQSPTHLIKTRGQQVTLRCSPISGHKSVSWYQQVLGQGPQFIFQYYEKEERGRGNFPDRFSARQFPNYSSELNVNALLLGDSALYLCASSLSVAPQETQYFGPGTRLLVL.

The chain combines TRBV5-1 with TRBJ2-4, with 11 bases matching TRBD1. Germline V lookup: CDR1 SGHRS, CDR2 YFSETQ. CDR3 length: 21 residues. V gave up 1 base and J gave up 0 bases; unmatched junction bases: 15. This CDR3 reads CASSLRARTGGGVIAKNIQYF. The CDR3 DNA reads as TGCGCCAGCAGCTTGCGGGCACGGACAGGGGGCGGCGTGATAGCCAAAAACATTCAGTACTTC. Variable domain in full (rest from reference TRBV5-1 and TRBJ2-4): KAGVTQTPRYLIKTRGQQVTLSCSPISGHRSVSWYQQTPGQGLQFLFEYFSETQRNKGNFPGRFSGRQFSNSRSEMNVSTLELGDSALYLCASSLRARTGGGVIAKNIQYFGAGTRLSVL.

The rearrangement uses TRBV20-1 and TRBJ2-1, with 11 bases aligning to TRBD2. The V segment lost 5 bases and the J segment 4 bases; nucleotides outside the gene matches: 7. The CDR3 length is 15 residues. Germline lookup yields CDR1 DFQATT and CDR2 SNEGSKA (reference sequence). The CDR3 spells CSAHTGTSGYNEQFF. Written as DNA, the CDR3 is TGCAGTGCTCATACCGGGACTAGCGGATACAATGAGCAGTTCTTC.

This clonotype showed up many times. The chain has TRBV5-8 and TRBJ2-1; D could derive from TRBD1 or TRBD2 (7 bases each). Trimming left V 5 bases short and J 0 bases short, with 12 bases between. The CDR3 runs 15 residues. Germline V lookup: CDR1 SGHTS, CDR2 YDEGEE. CDR3 bases: TGTGCCAGCAGTCCCAGGGGGGGCTCCTACAATGAGCAGTTCTTC. Translation gives CASSPRGGSYNEQFF.

Remarks on this clonotype: A read error may produce the germline difference seen at one junction end. V is TRBV5-1 and J is TRBJ2-5, with D hard to call. Germline CDR1 is SGHRS and CDR2 is YFSETQ. CDR3 length: 15 amino acids. The DNA for the CDR3 is TGCGTCAGCAGCTTGGCCATCCCCGGGCAAGAGACCCAGTACTTC. Protein: CVSSLAIPGQETQYF.